Below, 25 T cell receptor beta chains from the same sample are listed, as sequenced in a study of shared clonotypes between healthy human individuals. The assay was immunoSEQ multiplex PCR, and TCRdb's table has in-frame clones only and misses some. The sample comprises roughly 1.4 million clones, around 98.5% of which are singletons, and approximately 0.38% rests with the top ten. The sequenced sample consisted of naive CD4+ T cells sorted from blood. The sample's subset: CD45RA+ positively selected. Receptor source: a man aged 25 to 45 in good health.

This clone came up once. This chain joins TRBV11-3 and TRBJ2-3; D uncertain. The V gene's germline CDR1 is SGHNT and CDR2 YENEEA. Trimming left V 1 base short and J 0 bases short, with 11 bases between. The CDR3 consists of 16 residues. The CDR3 DNA is TGTGCCAGCAGCTTAGGCCTCGGCCCTAGCACAGATACGCAGTATTTT. It is translated as CASSLGLGPSTDTQYF.

The chain combines TRBV7-9 with TRBJ2-1, with TRBD2 matching over 8 bases. CDR3 size: 15 residues. Trimming cost V 1 base and J 6 bases; bases outside gene matches: 5. From germline, CDR1 is SEHNR and CDR2 FQNEAQ (reference sequence). CDR3 DNA sequence: TGTGCCAGCAGCTTAGTAGCGGGATGGTTCAATGAGCAGTTCTTC. Its translation is CASSLVAGWFNEQFF.

The chain combines TRBV2 with TRBJ2-7, with unresolved D. This CDR3 is 14 amino acids long. Germline CDR1 reads SNHLY; CDR2 reads FYNNEI. The ends were cut back, 5 bases at V and 0 bases at J, with 11 bases in the middle. CDR3 bases: TGTGCCAGCAGTACACGACACCCCTCCTACGAGCAGTACTTC. Translation gives CASSTRHPSYEQYF.

This clone was picked up one time. The chain carries TRBV11-2 and TRBJ2-1, with D perhaps matching TRBD2 (6 bases). V was pared by 1 base and J by 5 bases, with 9 bases between. The CDR3 covers 14 residues. CDR1 and CDR2 from the germline V gene are SGHAT and FQNNGV. CDR3 nucleotide sequence: TGTGCCAGCAGCTTAGGGGGACTGAACAATGAGCAGTTCTTC. It is translated as CASSLGGLNNEQFF.

The chain couples TRBV11-2 to TRBJ1-5; 7 bases map to TRBD1. Germline assignment: CDR1 SGHAT and CDR2 FQNNGV. Trimming at V came to 1 base and at J to 2 bases, leaving 8 bases not matched to a gene. This CDR3 is 17 amino acids long. The chain's CDR3 is CASSLGRDRGRNQPQHF. CDR3 nucleotide sequence: TGTGCCAGCAGCTTAGGGCGGGACAGAGGTCGCAATCAGCCCCAGCATTTT.

This clone appeared once. The rearrangement uses TRBV4-3 and TRBJ2-1, with a weak D call TRBD1 (5 bases). CDR1 and CDR2 from the germline V gene are LGHNA and YSLEER. The CDR3 has 16 residues. V was cut by 4 bases and J by 8 bases, with 21 bases left in between. The CDR3 sequence: CASSRGPGYWGDEQFF. The CDR3 DNA reads as TGCGCCAGCAGCCGGGGTCCCGGGTACTGGGGCGATGAGCAGTTCTTC.

Only one count was recorded for this clone. In the same sample, other DNA sequences code for this CDR3. The gene calls are TRBV5-1 and TRBJ2-7; TRBD1 is a possible D gene (5 bases). Germline V lookup: CDR1 SGHRS, CDR2 YFSETQ. The CDR3 is made up of 14 amino acids. Trimming took off 1 base at V and 0 bases at J, with 8 bases between the two ends. CDR3 DNA: TGCGCCAGCAGCTTGCAGGGTAGCTCCTACGAGCAGTACTTC. It specifies CASSLQGSSYEQYF.

To note about this clone: Distinct nucleotide sequences in the sample also encode this CDR3. This rearrangement joins TRBV28 to TRBJ2-7; D is uncertain. The CDR3 extends over 12 amino acids. Trimming left V 1 base short and J 2 bases short, with 3 bases between. Germline lookup yields CDR1 MDHEN and CDR2 SYDVKM. The CDR3: CASSLYPYEQYF. The CDR3 DNA reads TGTGCCAGCAGTTTATATCCCTACGAGCAGTACTTC.

The chain links TRBV5-1 to TRBJ2-6, with TRBD1 matching 8 bases. Germline CDR1 is SGHRS and CDR2 is YFSETQ. This CDR3 has 19 residues. V lost 4 bases and J lost 2; bases outside the gene matches: 14. CDR3 loop: CASSPHAGTGATGANVLTF. The DNA of the CDR3 is TGCGCCAGCAGCCCTCACGCCGGGACAGGCGCTACTGGGGCCAACGTCCTGACTTTC.

This rearrangement joins TRBV11-2 to TRBJ2-7, with D uncertain. The V gene's germline CDR1 is SGHAT and CDR2 FQNNGV. Trimming removed 1 base at V and 2 bases at J, with 9 bases between. This CDR3 is 14 amino acids long. The CDR3 spells CASSLVTNPYEQYF. In nucleotides, the CDR3 is TGTGCCAGCAGCTTAGTTACGAATCCCTACGAGCAGTACTTC.

Remarks on this clone: Different DNA sequences within this sample yield the same CDR3. The V and J genes are TRBV18 and TRBJ2-1; 9 nucleotides agree with TRBD2. The CDR3 is 14 residues long. CDR1 is KGHSH, CDR2 LQKENI, per germline. J was trimmed by 3 bases and V by 3 bases; bases with no gene match: 0. This CDR3 is CASSPSGSYNEQFF. CDR3 coding DNA: TGTGCCAGCTCACCTAGCGGGAGCTACAATGAGCAGTTCTTC.

The V and J genes are TRBV11-2 and TRBJ2-4; 8 nucleotides align to TRBD1. The germline V gene has CDR1 SGHAT and CDR2 FQNNGV. Trimming at V came to 4 bases and at J to 2 bases, leaving 7 bases not matched to a gene. This CDR3 contains 16 residues. The CDR3 spells CASSSQGVLTKNIQYF. CDR3 nucleotide sequence: TGTGCCAGCAGCTCACAGGGGGTATTGACCAAAAACATTCAGTACTTC.

V usage is TRBV5-1 and J usage is TRBJ1-1; 7 bases are a match to TRBD1. Unmatched junction bases numbered 9, after V lost 0 bases and J lost 1 base. CDR3 size: 17 residues. The V gene's germline CDR1 is SGHRS and CDR2 YFSETQ. The CDR3 is CASSLADRVDRNTEAFF. The CDR3 bases are TGCGCCAGCAGCTTGGCTGACAGGGTTGACAGGAACACTGAAGCTTTCTTT. The entire variable domain, with the rest obtained from reference TRBV5-1 and TRBJ1-1, is as follows: KAGVTQTPRYLIKTRGQQVTLSCSPISGHRSVSWYQQTPGQGLQFLFEYFSETQRNKGNFPGRFSGRQFSNSRSEMNVSTLELGDSALYLCASSLADRVDRNTEAFFGQGTRLTVV.

This chain uses TRBV10-3 with TRBJ2-5; D not certain. Deletions cut 6 bases from V and 0 bases from J, with 8 bases between. The germline CDR1 and CDR2 sequences are ENHRY and SYGVKD. This CDR3 is built from 13 residues. CDR3 in amino acids: CAISGTDQETQYF. The CDR3 region has the DNA TGTGCCATCAGCGGCACGGACCAAGAGACCCAGTACTTC.

V and J are TRBV30 and TRBJ1-5; a weak D match, TRBD1 (6 bases). V lost 0 bases and J 5 bases, leaving 17 bases between the germline ends. The CDR3 covers 16 residues. The germline gives CDR1 GTSNPN, CDR2 SVGIG (reference sequence). The CDR3 sequence is CAWSVSPTGNYQPQHF. The CDR3 DNA reads as TGTGCCTGGAGTGTATCCCCTACAGGGAACTATCAGCCCCAGCATTTT.

With regard to this clone: Other DNA sequences in this specimen translate into the identical CDR3. The rearrangement links TRBV7-9 to TRBJ1-3, with no clear D. This CDR3 has 15 amino acids. Germline V gene lookup returns CDR1 SEHNR and CDR2 FQNEAQ (reference sequence). Trimming removed 1 base at V and 0 bases at J, with 7 bases between. CDR3 DNA sequence: TGTGCCAGCAGCTTAGACGGCAGCTCTGGAAACACCATATATTTT. It yields the protein CASSLDGSSGNTIYF.

Turning to this clone: The same CDR3 arises from other DNA sequences in this sample as well. This rearrangement joins TRBV7-2 to TRBJ2-1; TRBD2 agrees at 11 bases. CDR3 length: 15 amino acids. The V segment lost 5 bases and the J segment 4 bases; nucleotides outside the gene matches: 4. Germline assignment: CDR1 SGHTA and CDR2 FQGNSA. The CDR3 loop reads CASSITSGSYNEQFF. CDR3 DNA sequence: TGTGCCAGCAGCATTACTAGCGGGAGTTACAATGAGCAGTTCTTC.

V is TRBV6-5 and J is TRBJ2-1; no definite D call. V lost 1 base and J 5 bases, leaving 15 bases between the germline ends. The V gene's germline CDR1 is MNHEY and CDR2 SVGAGI. This CDR3 spans 16 amino acids. This chain's CDR3 is CASSYLGLGRDNEQFF. The CDR3 DNA is TGTGCCAGCAGTTACTTAGGGCTCGGCAGAGACAATGAGCAGTTCTTC.

The chain's CDR3 is CASSARLAGQYF. In DNA, the CDR3 is TGTGCCAGCAGTGCCCGACTAGCAGGGCAGTACTTC. J is TRBJ2-7 and V is TRBV6-1; 7 bases fit TRBD2. After removal of 4 bases from V and 9 bases from J, the junction contained 6 bases not matched to a gene. This CDR3 contains 12 residues. Germline values: CDR1 MNHNS, CDR2 SASEGT.

Points on this clone: This sample includes further DNA sequences coding for the same CDR3. The chain carries TRBV5-4 and TRBJ2-7; D is possibly TRBD1 or TRBD2 (5 bases each). Per the germline V gene, CDR1 is SGHNT and CDR2 is YYREEE (reference sequence). The V and J ends lost 4 bases and 1 base respectively, with 12 bases between them. This CDR3 contains 14 residues. CDR3 nucleotide sequence: TGTGCCAGCAGCCCGGGACGGAGGTCCTACGAGCAGTACTTC. This encodes CASSPGRRSYEQYF. Looking up the rest from reference TRBV5-4 and TRBJ2-7 gives the full variable domain: ETGVTQSPTHLIKTRGQQVTLRCSSQSGHNTVSWYQQALGQGPQFIFQYYREEENGRGNFPPRFSGLQFPNYSSELNVNALELDDSALYLCASSPGRRSYEQYFGPGTRLTVT.

This clone was observed once. CDR3 region: CASSLGLAASTDTQYF. In DNA, the CDR3 is TGTGCCAGCAGCCTTGGACTAGCTGCTAGCACAGATACGCAGTATTTT. The chain combines TRBV14 with TRBJ2-3; 8 nucleotides line up with TRBD2. V was pared by 4 bases and J by 0 bases, with 6 bases of the junction left unmatched. This CDR3 comprises 16 residues. CDR1 is SGHDN and CDR2 is FVKESK in the germline V gene.

The chain is built from TRBV11-2 and TRBJ2-3, with 8 bases that match TRBD1. The germline gives CDR1 SGHAT, CDR2 FQNNGV. The J segment lost 5 bases and the V segment lost 5 bases, leaving 9 bases of the junction unmatched. This CDR3 comprises 15 residues. DNA of the CDR3: TGTGCCAGCAGCACAGGGACAGGCGGAGAAGATACGCAGTATTTT. This gives the protein CASSTGTGGEDTQYF.

This clone was observed a single time. This chain joins TRBV28 and TRBJ2-7; TRBD2 aligns across 11 bases. CDR1 is MDHEN and CDR2 is SYDVKM in the germline V gene. With V trimmed by 2 bases and J by 0 bases, 6 bases remained unmatched. This CDR3 is 17 amino acids long. The CDR3 region has the DNA TGTGCCAGCAGTTTACCAAATAGCGGGAGGGTCTCCTACGAGCAGTACTTC. Residues: CASSLPNSGRVSYEQYF.

Concerning this clone: Additional DNA sequences in this sample encode the identical CDR3. The chain couples TRBV30 to TRBJ1-2, with D hard to call. The V gene's germline CDR1 is GTSNPN and CDR2 SVGIG (reference sequence). Trimming removed 0 bases from V and 5 bases from J, with 7 bases in between. The CDR3 covers 12 residues. This CDR3 reads CAWSVQGYGYTF. CDR3 DNA: TGTGCCTGGAGTGTACAAGGATATGGCTACACCTTC.

The chain recombines TRBV7-9 with TRBJ2-1; either TRBD1 or TRBD2 may fit D (6 bases each). CDR3 length: 14 residues. The V end was cut by 1 base, the J end by 5 bases, with 9 bases between. The germline CDR1 and CDR2 sequences are SEHNR and FQNEAQ (reference sequence). CDR3 sequence (DNA): TGTGCCAGCAGCTTAGTAAGGGGGGACAATGAGCAGTTCTTC. This gives the protein CASSLVRGDNEQFF.